The 4 T cell receptor beta chains reported below all come from one sample, sequenced in a study of cytomegalovirus exposure and HLA in healthy donors. The PCR contained 60 Vbeta and 13 Jbeta primers. Data came from immunoSEQ multiplex PCR; TCRdb stores just in-frame clones and leaves some out. Counted here are approximately 150,000 clones, approximately 76% occurring once; the ten biggest clones make up over 1.2%. The sequenced sample was PBMCs. The receptors were gathered from a man in his sixties in good health and CMV-seronegative.

This chain joins TRBV15 and TRBJ2-5, with TRBD2 matching over 7 bases. V was pared by 4 bases and J by 2 bases, with 7 bases of the junction left unmatched. The germline CDR1 and CDR2 sequences are LNHNV and YYDKDF (reference sequence). CDR3 size: 15 residues. CDR3 in DNA: TGTGCCACCAGCAACAACCTAGCGGTTCAAGAGACCCAGTACTTC. This sequence encodes CATSNNLAVQETQYF.

This rearrangement joins TRBV28 to TRBJ1-2; D uncertain. This CDR3 region has 13 residues. CDR1 MDHEN and CDR2 SYDVKM come from the germline V gene. Trimming took 2 bases from V and 6 from J, leaving 10 bases between them. The CDR3 DNA sequence: TGTGCCAGCAGTTTAAGCAGGTTCGATGGCTACACCTTC. It codes for CASSLSRFDGYTF.

The chain combines TRBV7-9 with TRBJ1-4, with a tentative D call TRBD1 (6 bases). This CDR3 region has 15 residues. The germline V and J ends were trimmed by 4 bases and 7 bases, with 16 bases remaining between them. CDR1 is SEHNR and CDR2 is FQNEAQ in the germline V gene (reference sequence). The CDR3 reads CASSYGGPSGEKLFF. The DNA for the CDR3 is TGTGCCAGCAGCTATGGGGGCCCGAGCGGTGAAAAACTGTTTTTT. The full variable domain, in which reference TRBV7-9 and TRBJ1-4 provide the parts outside the CDR3, is DTGVSQNPRHKITKRGQNVTFRCDPISEHNRLYWYRQTLGQGPEFLTYFQNEAQLEKSRLLSDRFSAERPKGSFSTLEIQRTEQGDSAMYLCASSYGGPSGEKLFFGSGTQLSVL.

The J gene is TRBJ2-5, the V gene TRBV7-2; TRBD1 agrees at 8 bases. CDR1 and CDR2 (germline): SGHTA, FQGNSA. The trim removed 4 bases at V and 5 bases at J, leaving 9 bases unmatched. The CDR3 length is 15 residues. CDR3 loop: CASSSFQGAGETQYF. The CDR3 nucleotides read TGTGCCAGCAGCTCCTTCCAGGGGGCTGGGGAGACCCAGTACTTC.